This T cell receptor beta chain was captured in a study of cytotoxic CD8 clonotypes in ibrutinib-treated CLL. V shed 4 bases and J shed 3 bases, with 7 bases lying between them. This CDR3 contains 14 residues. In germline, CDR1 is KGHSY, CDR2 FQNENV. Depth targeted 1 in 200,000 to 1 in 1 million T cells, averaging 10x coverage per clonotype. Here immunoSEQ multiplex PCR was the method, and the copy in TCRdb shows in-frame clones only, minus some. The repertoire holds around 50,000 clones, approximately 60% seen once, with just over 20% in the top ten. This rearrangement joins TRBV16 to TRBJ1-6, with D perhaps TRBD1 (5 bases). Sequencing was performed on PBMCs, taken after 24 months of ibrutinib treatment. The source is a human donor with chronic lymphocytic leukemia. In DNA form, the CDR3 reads TGTGCCAGCAGCCCGAGGGGCTATAATTCACCCCTCCACTTT. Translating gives CASSPRGYNSPLHF. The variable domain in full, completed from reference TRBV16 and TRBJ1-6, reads GEEVAQTPKHLVRGEGQKAKLYCAPIKGHSYVFWYQQVLKNEFKFLISFQNENVFDETGMPKERFSAKCLPNSPCSLEIQATKLEDSAVYFCASSPRGYNSPLHFGNGTRLTVT.